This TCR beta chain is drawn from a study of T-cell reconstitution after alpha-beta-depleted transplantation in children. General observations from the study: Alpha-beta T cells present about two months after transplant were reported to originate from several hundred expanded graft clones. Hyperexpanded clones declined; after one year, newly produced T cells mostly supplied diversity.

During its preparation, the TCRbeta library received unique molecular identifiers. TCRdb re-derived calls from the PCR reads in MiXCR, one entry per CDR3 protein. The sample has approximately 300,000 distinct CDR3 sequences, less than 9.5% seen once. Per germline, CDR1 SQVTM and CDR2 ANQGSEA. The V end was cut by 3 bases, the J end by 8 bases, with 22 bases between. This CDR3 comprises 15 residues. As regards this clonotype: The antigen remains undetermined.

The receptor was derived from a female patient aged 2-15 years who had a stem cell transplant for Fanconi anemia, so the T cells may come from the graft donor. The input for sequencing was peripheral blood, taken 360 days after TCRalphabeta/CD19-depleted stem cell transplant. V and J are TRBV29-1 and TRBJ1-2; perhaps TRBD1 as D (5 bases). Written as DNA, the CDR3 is TGCAGCGTTGATGGGATGAGGGGCCCCCCGGAGGGCTACACCTTC. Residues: CSVDGMRGPPEGYTF.